This record concerns one TCR beta chain sequence. The antigen remains undetermined. This sample is drawn from a study of cytomegalovirus exposure and HLA in healthy donors. The study, taken as a whole, reports: Analysis was carried out at a later point, and it linked a missense DCLRE1C variant to TCR beta V- and J-gene trimming. In a later analysis, the majority of CMV-associated beta chains seemingly showed HLA restriction. Fewer N-insertions (relative to the roughly 610-donor mean) were reportedly seen in an Asian-associated ancestry cluster in a later analysis. In vitro assays verified that a few CMV-associated chains recognized CMV antigens specifically.

Primers for the PCR totalled 60 Vbeta and 13 Jbeta. The data were produced by immunoSEQ multiplex PCR, yet TCRdb's version contains in-frame clones alone and is incomplete. The table lists more than 65,000 clones, 65% to 80% of them singletons. The origin of this receptor is a man aged 35 to 55 in good health and CMV-seronegative. The sequenced material came from PBMCs.

This chain's CDR3 is CASTYVRGQANTGELFF. The DNA for the CDR3 is TGCGCCAGCACTTACGTCAGAGGACAAGCGAACACCGGGGAGCTGTTTTTT. This chain joins TRBV5-1 and TRBJ2-2; tentatively, D is TRBD1 (5 bases). V was clipped by 6 bases and J by 0 bases, with 18 bases between them. The CDR3 is 17 amino acids. Germline CDR1 SGHRS, CDR2 YFSETQ.